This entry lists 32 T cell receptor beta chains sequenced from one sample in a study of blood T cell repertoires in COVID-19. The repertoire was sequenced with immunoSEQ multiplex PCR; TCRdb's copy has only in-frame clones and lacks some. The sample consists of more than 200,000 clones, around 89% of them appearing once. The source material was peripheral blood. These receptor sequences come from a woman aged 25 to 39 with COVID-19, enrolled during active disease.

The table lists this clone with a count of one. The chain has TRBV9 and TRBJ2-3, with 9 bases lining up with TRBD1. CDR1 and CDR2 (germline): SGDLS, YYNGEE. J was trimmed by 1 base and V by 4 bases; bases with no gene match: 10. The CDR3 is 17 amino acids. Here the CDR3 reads CASSPRTGAKGTDTQYF. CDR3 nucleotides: TGTGCCAGCAGCCCCCGGACAGGGGCTAAGGGCACAGATACGCAGTATTTT.

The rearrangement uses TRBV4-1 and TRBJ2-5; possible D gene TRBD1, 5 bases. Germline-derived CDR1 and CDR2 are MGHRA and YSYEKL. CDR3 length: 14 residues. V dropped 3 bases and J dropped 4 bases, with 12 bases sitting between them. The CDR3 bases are TGCGCCAGCAGCCATTCTTCAGGGCTAGAGACCCAGTACTTC. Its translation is CASSHSSGLETQYF.

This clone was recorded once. The CDR3: CAWSPGRDETQYF. The CDR3 bases are TGTGCCTGGAGTCCAGGGCGAGACGAGACCCAGTACTTC. This rearrangement joins TRBV30 to TRBJ2-5; a possible D gene is TRBD1 (5 bases). Deletions cut 2 bases from V and 5 bases from J, with 12 bases between. Per germline, CDR1 GTSNPN and CDR2 SVGIG (reference sequence). This CDR3 region has 13 residues.

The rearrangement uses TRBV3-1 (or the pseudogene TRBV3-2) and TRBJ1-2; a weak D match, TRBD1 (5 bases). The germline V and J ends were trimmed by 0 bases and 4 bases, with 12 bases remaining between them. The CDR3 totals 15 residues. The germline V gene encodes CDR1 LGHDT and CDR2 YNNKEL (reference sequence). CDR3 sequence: CASSQDRRGPYGYTF. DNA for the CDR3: TGTGCCAGCAGCCAAGATCGGCGGGGCCCCTATGGCTACACCTTC.

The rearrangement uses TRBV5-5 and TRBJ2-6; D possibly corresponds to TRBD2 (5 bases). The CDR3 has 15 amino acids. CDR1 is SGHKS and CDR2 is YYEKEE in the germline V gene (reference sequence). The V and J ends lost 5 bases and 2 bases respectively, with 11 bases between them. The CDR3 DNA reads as TGTGCCAGCAGGGTGGTGGAGGCTGGGGCCAACGTCCTGACTTTC. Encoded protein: CASRVVEAGANVLTF.

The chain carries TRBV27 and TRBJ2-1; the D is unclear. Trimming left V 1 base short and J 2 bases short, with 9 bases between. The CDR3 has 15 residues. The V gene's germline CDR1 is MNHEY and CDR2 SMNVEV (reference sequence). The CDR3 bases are TGTGCCAGCAGTTTATTTTTAGTTACCTACAATGAGCAGTTCTTC. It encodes CASSLFLVTYNEQFF.

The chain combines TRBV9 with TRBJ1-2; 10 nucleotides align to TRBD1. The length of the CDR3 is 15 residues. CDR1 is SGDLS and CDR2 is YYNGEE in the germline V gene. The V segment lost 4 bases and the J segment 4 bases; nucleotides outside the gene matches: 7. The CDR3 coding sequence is TGTGCCAGCAGCCCTCGGACAGGGGGAGTCTATGGCTACACCTTC. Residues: CASSPRTGGVYGYTF. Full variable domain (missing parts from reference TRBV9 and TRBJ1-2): DSGVTQTPKHLITATGQRVTLRCSPRSGDLSVYWYQQSLDQGLQFLIQYYNGEERAKGNILERFSAQQFPDLHSELNLSSLELGDSALYFCASSPRTGGVYGYTFGSGTRLTVV.

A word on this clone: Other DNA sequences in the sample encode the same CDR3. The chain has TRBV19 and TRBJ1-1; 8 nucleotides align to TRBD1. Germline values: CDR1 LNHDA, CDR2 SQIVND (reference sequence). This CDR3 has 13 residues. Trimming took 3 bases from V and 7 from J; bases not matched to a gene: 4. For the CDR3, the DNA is TGTGCCAGTAGTATTGGACAGGGTAGTGAAGCTTTCTTT. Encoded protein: CASSIGQGSEAFF.

The CDR3 region is CASSDDRGTNEKLFF. In DNA, the CDR3 is TGTGCCAGCAGTGATGACAGGGGGACTAATGAAAAACTGTTTTTT. The V call is TRBV25-1, the J call TRBJ1-4; the match to TRBD1 covers 9 bases. There are 15 residues in the CDR3. The V gene end was trimmed by 3 bases and the J gene end by 2 bases; junction bases not matched to a gene: 1. Looked up from germline, CDR1 is MGHDK and CDR2 is SYGVNS.

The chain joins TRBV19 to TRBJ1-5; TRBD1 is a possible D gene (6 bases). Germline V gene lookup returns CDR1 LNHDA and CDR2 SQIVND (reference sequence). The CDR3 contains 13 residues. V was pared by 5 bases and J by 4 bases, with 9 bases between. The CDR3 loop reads CASSLQGNQPQHF. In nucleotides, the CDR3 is TGTGCCAGTAGTCTTCAGGGGAATCAGCCCCAGCATTTT. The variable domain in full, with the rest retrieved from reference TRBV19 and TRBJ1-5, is DGGITQSPKYLFRKEGQNVTLSCEQNLNHDAMYWYRQDPGQGLRLIYYSQIVNDFQKGDIAEGYSVSREKKESFPLTVTSAQKNPTAFYLCASSLQGNQPQHFGDGTRLSIL.

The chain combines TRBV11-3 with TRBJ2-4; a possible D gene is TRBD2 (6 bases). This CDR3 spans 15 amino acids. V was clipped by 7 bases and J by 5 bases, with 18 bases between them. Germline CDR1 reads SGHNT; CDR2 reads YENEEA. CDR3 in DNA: TGTGCCAGCAAAGGAGGGCCTCCCTCCGAAAACATTCAGTACTTC. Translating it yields CASKGGPPSENIQYF.

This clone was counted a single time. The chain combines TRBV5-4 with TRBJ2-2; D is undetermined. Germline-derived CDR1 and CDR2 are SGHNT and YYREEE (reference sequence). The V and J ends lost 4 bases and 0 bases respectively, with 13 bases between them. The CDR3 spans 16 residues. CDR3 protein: CASSQDIYANTGELFF. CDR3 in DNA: TGTGCCAGCAGCCAGGATATATACGCGAACACCGGGGAGCTGTTTTTT.

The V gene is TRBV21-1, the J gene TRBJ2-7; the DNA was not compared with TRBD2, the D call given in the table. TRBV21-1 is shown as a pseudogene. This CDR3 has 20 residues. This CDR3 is CASRTICQEAFSWASYEQYV. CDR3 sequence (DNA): TGTGCCAGCAGGACGATTTGTCAGGAGGCCTTTTCGTGGGCCTCCTACGAGCAGTACGTC.

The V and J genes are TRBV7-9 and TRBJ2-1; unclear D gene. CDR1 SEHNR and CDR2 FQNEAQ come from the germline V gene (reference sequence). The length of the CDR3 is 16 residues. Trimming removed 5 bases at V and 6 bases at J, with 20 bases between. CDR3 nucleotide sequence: TGTGCCAGCAGCCCATCCCGCGACAAGGTTACCAATGAGCAGTTCTTC. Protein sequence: CASSPSRDKVTNEQFF.

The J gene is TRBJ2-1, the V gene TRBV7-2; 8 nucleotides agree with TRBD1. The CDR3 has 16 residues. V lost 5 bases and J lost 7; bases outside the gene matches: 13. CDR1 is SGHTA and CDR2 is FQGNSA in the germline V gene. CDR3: CASSPGGSGGWNEQFF. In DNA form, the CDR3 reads TGTGCCAGCAGCCCAGGGGGGTCAGGGGGCTGGAATGAGCAGTTCTTC.

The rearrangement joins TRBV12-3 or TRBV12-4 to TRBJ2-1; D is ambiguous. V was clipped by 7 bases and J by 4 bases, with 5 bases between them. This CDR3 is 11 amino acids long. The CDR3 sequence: CASTQYNEQFF. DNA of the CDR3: TGTGCCAGCACCCAATACAATGAGCAGTTCTTC.

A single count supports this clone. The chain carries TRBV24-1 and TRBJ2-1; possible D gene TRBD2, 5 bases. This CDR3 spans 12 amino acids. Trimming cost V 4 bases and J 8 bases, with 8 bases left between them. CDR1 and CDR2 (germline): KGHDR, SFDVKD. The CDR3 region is CATSDVSDEQFF. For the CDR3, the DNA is TGTGCCACCAGTGACGTTAGCGATGAGCAGTTCTTC.

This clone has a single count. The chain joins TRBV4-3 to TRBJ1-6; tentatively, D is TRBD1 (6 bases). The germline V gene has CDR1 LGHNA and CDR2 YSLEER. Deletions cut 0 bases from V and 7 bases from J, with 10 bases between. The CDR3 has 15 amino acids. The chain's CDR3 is CASSQDGGGNSPLHF. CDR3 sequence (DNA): TGCGCCAGCAGCCAAGATGGGGGGGGCAATTCACCCCTCCACTTT.

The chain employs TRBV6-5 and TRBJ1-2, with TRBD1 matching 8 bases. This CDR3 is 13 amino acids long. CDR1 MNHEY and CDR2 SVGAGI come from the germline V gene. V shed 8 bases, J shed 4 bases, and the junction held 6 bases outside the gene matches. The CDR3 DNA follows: TGTGCCAGCCGGACAGGGTTGGGCTATGGCTACACCTTC. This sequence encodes CASRTGLGYGYTF.

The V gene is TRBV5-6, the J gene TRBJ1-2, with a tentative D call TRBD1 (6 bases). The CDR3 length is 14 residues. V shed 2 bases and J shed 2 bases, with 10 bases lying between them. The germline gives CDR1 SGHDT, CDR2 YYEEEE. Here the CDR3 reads CASSFGQGNYGYTF. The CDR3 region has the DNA TGTGCCAGCAGCTTTGGGCAGGGGAACTATGGCTACACCTTC.

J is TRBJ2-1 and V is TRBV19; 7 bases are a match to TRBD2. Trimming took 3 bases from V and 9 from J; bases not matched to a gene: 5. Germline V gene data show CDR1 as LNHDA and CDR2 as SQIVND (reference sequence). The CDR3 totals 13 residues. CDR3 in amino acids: CASSIGTNGEQFF. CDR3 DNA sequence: TGTGCCAGTAGTATCGGGACTAACGGTGAGCAGTTCTTC. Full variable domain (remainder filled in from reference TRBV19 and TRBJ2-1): DGGITQSPKYLFRKEGQNVTLSCEQNLNHDAMYWYRQDPGQGLRLIYYSQIVNDFQKGDIAEGYSVSREKKESFPLTVTSAQKNPTAFYLCASSIGTNGEQFFGPGTRLTVL.

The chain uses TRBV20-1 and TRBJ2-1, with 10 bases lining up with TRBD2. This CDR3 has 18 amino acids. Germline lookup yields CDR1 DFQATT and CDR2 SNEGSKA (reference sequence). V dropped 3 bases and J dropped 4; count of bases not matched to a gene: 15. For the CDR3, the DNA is TGCAGTGCTAGTGAGAGCCTAGCGGGAGTACGGTCGTACAATGAGCAGTTCTTC. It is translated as CSASESLAGVRSYNEQFF.

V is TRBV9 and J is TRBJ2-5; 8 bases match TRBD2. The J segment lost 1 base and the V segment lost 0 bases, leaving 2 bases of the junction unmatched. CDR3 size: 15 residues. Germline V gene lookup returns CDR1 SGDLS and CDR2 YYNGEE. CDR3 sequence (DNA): TGTGCCAGCAGCGTAGTGGCGGGAGGCCAAGAGACCCAGTACTTC. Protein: CASSVVAGGQETQYF.

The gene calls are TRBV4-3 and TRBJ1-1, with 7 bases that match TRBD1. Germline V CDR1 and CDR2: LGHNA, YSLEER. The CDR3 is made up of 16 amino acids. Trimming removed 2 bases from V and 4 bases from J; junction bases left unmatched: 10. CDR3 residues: CASSQTRRQGGTEAFF. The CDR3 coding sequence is TGCGCCAGCAGCCAAACCCGTCGGCAGGGGGGCACTGAAGCTTTCTTT.

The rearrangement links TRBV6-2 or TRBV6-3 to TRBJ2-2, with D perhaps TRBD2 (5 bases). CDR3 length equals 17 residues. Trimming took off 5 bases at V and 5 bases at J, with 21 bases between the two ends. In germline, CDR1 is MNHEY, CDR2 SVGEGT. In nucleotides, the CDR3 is TGTGCCAGCAGTGGTAGCGCGATCTCATATTGGACCGGGGAGCTGTTTTTT. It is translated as CASSGSAISYWTGELFF.

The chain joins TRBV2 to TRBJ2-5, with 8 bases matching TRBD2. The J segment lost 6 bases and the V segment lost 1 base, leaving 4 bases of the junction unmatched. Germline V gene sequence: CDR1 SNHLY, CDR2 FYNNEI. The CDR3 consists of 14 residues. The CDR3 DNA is TGTGCCAGCAGTGAAGAGCGGGAGACAAAGACCCAGTACTTC. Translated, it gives CASSEERETKTQYF.

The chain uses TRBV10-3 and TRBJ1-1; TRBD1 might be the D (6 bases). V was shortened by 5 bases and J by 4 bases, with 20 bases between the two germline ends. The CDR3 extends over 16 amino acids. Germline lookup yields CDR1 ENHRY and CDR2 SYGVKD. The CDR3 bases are TGTGCCATCAGTTCCAAGGGACACTCCGATTTCACTGAAGCTTTCTTT. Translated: CAISSKGHSDFTEAFF.

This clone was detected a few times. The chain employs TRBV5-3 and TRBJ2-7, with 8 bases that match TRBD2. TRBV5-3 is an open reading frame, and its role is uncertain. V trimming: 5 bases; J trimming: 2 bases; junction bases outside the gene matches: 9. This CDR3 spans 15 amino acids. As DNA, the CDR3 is TGTGCCAGAAGATATAGCGGGGAGCCACCCTACGAGCAGTACGTC. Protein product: CARRYSGEPPYEQYV.

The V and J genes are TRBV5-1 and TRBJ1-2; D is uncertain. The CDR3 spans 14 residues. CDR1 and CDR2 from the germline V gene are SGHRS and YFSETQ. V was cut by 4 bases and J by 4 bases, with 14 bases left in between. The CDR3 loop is CASSPEGGPYGYTF. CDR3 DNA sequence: TGCGCCAGCAGCCCGGAGGGCGGACCCTATGGCTACACCTTC.

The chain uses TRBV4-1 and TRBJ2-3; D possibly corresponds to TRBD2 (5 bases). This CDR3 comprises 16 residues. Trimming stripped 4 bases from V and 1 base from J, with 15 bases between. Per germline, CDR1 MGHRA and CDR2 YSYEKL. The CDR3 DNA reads TGCGCCAGCAGCCTCCTAAACGCGCGGGGCACAGATACGCAGTATTTT. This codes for CASSLLNARGTDTQYF.

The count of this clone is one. The CDR3 DNA reads as TGTGCCTGGAGTCTGGGGGGGTCTAATGAAAAACTGTTTTTT. Its protein product is CAWSLGGSNEKLFF. The chain is built from TRBV30 and TRBJ1-4, with D tentatively TRBD1 (5 bases). There are 14 residues in the CDR3. CDR1 is GTSNPN, CDR2 SVGIG, per germline (reference sequence). The V end lost 2 bases, the J end lost 3 bases, and 10 bases lay between the germline ends.

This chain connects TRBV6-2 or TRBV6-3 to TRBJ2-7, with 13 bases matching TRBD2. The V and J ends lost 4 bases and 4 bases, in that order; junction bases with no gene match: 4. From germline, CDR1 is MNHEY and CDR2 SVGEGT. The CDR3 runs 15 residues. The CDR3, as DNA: TGTGCCAGCAGTTCCCCGACTAGCGGGAGGTACGAGCAGTACGTC. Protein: CASSSPTSGRYEQYV.